These 31 T cell receptor beta chains originate from one sample sequenced in a study of T cells in Graves' hyperthyroidism and ophthalmopathy (dated by TCRdb to about 2019). Libraries came from multiplex PCR. The sample was run on an Illumina HiSeq 2000. The TCR beta CDR3 regions were amplified from the RNA transcripts. For the first round of RT-PCR on the TCR CDR3, the HTBI primer set was used together with the Qiagen OneStep RT-PCR kit. TCRdb's own reprocessing of the public reads used fastp at Q25 and MiXCR and kept productive beta chains. Each record represents a unique CDR3 protein, reported with the most common genes and DNA among its rows. Within this sample are roughly 570,000 distinct CDR3 sequences, with just over 45% of them counted one time only. The biggest ten clones account for 7.5% to 8.5% of the sample. Sequencing was done on a sample of peripheral blood or thyroid tissue (not recorded which). All receptors derive from a woman younger than 30 with Graves' hyperthyroidism.

Regarding this clonotype: One base away lies a much larger clone, so this may be a sequencing read error. V and J are TRBV12-3 or TRBV12-4 and TRBJ2-5, with TRBD1 matching over 8 bases. CDR3 length equals 14 residues. V trimming: 7 bases; J trimming: 6 bases; junction bases outside the gene matches: 10. The CDR3 DNA reads as TGTGCCAGCAAGGAGGCAGGGGGCAGGAAGACCCAGTACTTC. Its protein is CASKEAGGRKTQYF.

This clonotype has only a few counts. The rearrangement uses TRBV6-2 or TRBV6-3 and TRBJ1-1; D possibly corresponds to TRBD1 (5 bases). The CDR3 totals 12 residues. CDR1 is MNHEY, CDR2 SVGEGT, per germline. With 2 bases removed from V and 5 bases from J, the gap between germline ends came to 6 bases. This CDR3 is CASSYEGTEAFF. In DNA, the CDR3 is TGTGCCAGCAGTTACGAGGGGACTGAAGCTTTCTTT.

This chain joins TRBV20-1 and TRBJ2-2, with no clear D. The ends were cut back, 3 bases at V and 8 bases at J, with 10 bases in the middle. Germline V gives CDR1 DFQATT, CDR2 SNEGSKA (reference sequence). The CDR3 covers 12 residues. The CDR3 nucleotides read TGCAGTGCTAGCCTTCCGACAGGGGAGCTGTTTTTT. The encoded protein is CSASLPTGELFF.

The V gene is TRBV9, the J gene TRBJ1-2; D is ambiguous. V was cut by 0 bases and J by 4 bases, with 13 bases left in between. The germline CDR1 and CDR2 sequences are SGDLS and YYNGEE. This CDR3 is 15 amino acids long. The CDR3 nucleotides read TGTGCCAGCAGCGTAGTAGGGAGAGACTCCTATGGCTACACCTTC. Translated: CASSVVGRDSYGYTF. The entire variable domain, with the rest obtained from reference TRBV9 and TRBJ1-2, is as follows: DSGVTQTPKHLITATGQRVTLRCSPRSGDLSVYWYQQSLDQGLQFLIQYYNGEERAKGNILERFSAQQFPDLHSELNLSSLELGDSALYFCASSVVGRDSYGYTFGSGTRLTVV.

This clonotype was observed a few times. This chain uses TRBV7-8 with TRBJ2-6; 9 bases map to TRBD1. CDR1 is SGHVS and CDR2 is FQNEAQ in the germline V gene. The CDR3 contains 17 residues. With 5 bases clipped from V and 0 bases from J, the junction kept 5 bases outside the gene matches. CDR3 DNA: TGTGCCAGCAGCGTACCGACAGGGGGCTCTGGGGCCAACGTCCTGACTTTC. It is translated as CASSVPTGGSGANVLTF.

This clonotype was detected ten times or more. The J gene is TRBJ1-5, the V gene TRBV6-5; D is possibly TRBD1 (6 bases). The CDR3 sequence is 14 residues long. Trimming took off 7 bases at V and 6 bases at J, with 16 bases between the two ends. Germline CDR1 MNHEY, CDR2 SVGAGI. The CDR3 region has the DNA TGTGCCAGCAATCCAACAGGGTTAGGTCAGCCCCAGCATTTT. Its protein is CASNPTGLGQPQHF.

This clonotype has more than one count but fewer than ten. The V call is TRBV7-3, the J call TRBJ1-4; D gene unclear. The CDR3 is 14 residues long. Trimming left V 5 bases short and J 3 bases short, with 10 bases between. CDR1 and CDR2 (germline): SGHTA, FQGTGA. In nucleotides, the CDR3 is TGTGCCAGCAGCCCTGGAGCCGCTAATGAAAAACTGTTTTTT. This encodes CASSPGAANEKLFF.

This clonotype appeared many times. V usage is TRBV19 and J usage is TRBJ1-2; D may be TRBD1 (6 bases). The CDR3 sequence is 16 residues long. Trimming removed 0 bases from V and 8 bases from J, with 19 bases in between. Germline CDR1 is LNHDA and CDR2 is SQIVND (reference sequence). In nucleotides, the CDR3 is TGTGCCAGTAGTATAGATCGATCTTCCCCCGGACAGGGCTACACCTTC. Its protein product is CASSIDRSSPGQGYTF.

V and J are TRBV2 and TRBJ2-7; weak D call: TRBD2 (6 bases). The CDR3 runs 13 residues. Germline CDR1 reads SNHLY; CDR2 reads FYNNEI. The ends were cut back, 8 bases at V and 10 bases at J, with 21 bases in the middle. DNA for the CDR3: TGTGCCAGCGTTGAAGGGTTAGCGGCAGGACAGTACTTC. Translated: CASVEGLAAGQYF.

The gene calls are TRBV10-2 and TRBJ1-6; 7 bases align to TRBD1. The CDR3 runs to 14 residues. Germline values: CDR1 WSHSY, CDR2 SAAADI. With 6 bases clipped from V and 3 bases from J, the junction kept 2 bases outside the gene matches. CDR3 sequence reads: CASSGDSYNSPLHF. CDR3 DNA sequence: TGCGCCAGCAGCGGGGACAGCTATAATTCACCCCTCCACTTT.

There are many counts of this clonotype. The genes are TRBV12-3 or TRBV12-4 and TRBJ1-5; maybe TRBD1 (5 bases). The V end lost 5 bases, the J end lost 4 bases, and 9 bases lay between the germline ends. The CDR3 runs to 13 residues. The CDR3 loop reads CASSLRGNQPQHF. The CDR3 DNA follows: TGTGCCAGCAGTCTACGGGGGAATCAGCCCCAGCATTTT.

Details on this clonotype: A read error may explain this, as a much larger clone is one base away. The chain links TRBV11-2 to TRBJ1-1; 7 bases match TRBD1. This CDR3 comprises 15 residues. Germline V gene sequence: CDR1 SGHAT, CDR2 FQNNGV. The CDR3 DNA sequence: TGTGCCGGCAGCTTATTGGTAGGGGGCGACACTGAAGCTTTCTTT. It codes for CAGSLLVGGDTEAFF.

The chain links TRBV2 to TRBJ2-3; D tentatively reads TRBD1 or TRBD2 (6 bases each). CDR1 SNHLY and CDR2 FYNNEI come from the germline V gene. The CDR3 contains 12 residues. V was shortened by 8 bases and J by 4 bases, with 10 bases between the two germline ends. For the CDR3, the DNA is TGTGCCAGCGACAGGAGGGCAGATACGCAGTATTTT. It encodes CASDRRADTQYF.

This rearrangement joins TRBV10-3 to TRBJ1-5; possibly TRBD1 for D (6 bases). Trimming removed 6 bases from V and 11 bases from J, with 29 bases in between. The CDR3 is made up of 17 amino acids. The germline V gene has CDR1 ENHRY and CDR2 SYGVKD. CDR3 sequence reads: CAIRPGADSSYQETQHF. The CDR3 region has the DNA TGTGCCATCAGGCCGGGAGCGGACAGTTCGTACCAAGAGACCCAGCATTTT.

Turning to this clonotype: Without the conserved terminal phenylalanine or tryptophan, this CDR3 likely stems from a read error. The DNA is omitted, as the CDR3 cannot be located on it reliably, and the CDR3 follows TCRdb's listing. V usage is TRBV11-2 and J usage is TRBJ2-7; the D call of TRBD2 is as the table states it, not checked on the DNA. CDR1 is SGHAT, CDR2 FQNNGV, per germline. The CDR3 region is 8 residues in length, termini included. CDR3 residues: CASSQGTS.

V and J are TRBV29-1 and TRBJ2-5, with 14 bases matching TRBD2. The junction had 5 bases not matched to a gene; V was cut back by 8 bases and J by 3 bases. This CDR3 contains 14 residues. Germline-derived CDR1 and CDR2 are SQVTM and ANQGSEA. CDR3 DNA: TGCAGCAGTCCGGGACTAGCGGGAGAAGAGACCCAGTACTTC. Amino acid sequence: CSSPGLAGEETQYF.

The chain uses TRBV7-9 and TRBJ2-7; D could derive from TRBD1 or TRBD2 (6 bases each). The J call may be faulty, since TRBJ2-1 better matches the DNA end. Germline V CDR1 and CDR2: SEHNR, FQNEAQ (reference sequence). This CDR3 region has 14 residues. The DNA for the CDR3 is TGTGCCAGCAGTGAGGGGGAGCGGGTTGGTGAGCAGTTCTTC. It codes for CASSEGERVGEQFF.

This clonotype was counted at least ten times. The chain has TRBV19 and TRBJ1-5; 9 bases align to TRBD1. The CDR3 is 16 amino acids. Germline assignment: CDR1 LNHDA and CDR2 SQIVND (reference sequence). V was pared by 3 bases and J by 5 bases, with 8 bases of the junction left unmatched. The CDR3 nucleotides are TGTGCCAGTAGTATTTTTTCGGGACAGGGTTATCAGCCCCAGCATTTT. Translation gives CASSIFSGQGYQPQHF.

This clonotype was counted at least ten times. The chain links TRBV6-5 to TRBJ2-2; 8 bases match TRBD2. The length of the CDR3 is 16 residues. Per germline, CDR1 MNHEY and CDR2 SVGAGI. The V segment lost 4 bases and the J segment 7 bases; nucleotides outside the gene matches: 11. In nucleotides, the CDR3 is TGTGCCAGCAGTTCCTGGTCAGCGGGAGTGGTCGGGGAGCTGTTTTTT. As protein: CASSSWSAGVVGELFF.

The rearrangement links TRBV24-1 to TRBJ1-5; possibly TRBD1 for D (5 bases). Germline V gene data show CDR1 as KGHDR and CDR2 as SFDVKD. V was pared by 6 bases and J by 7 bases, with 15 bases between. The CDR3 totals 14 residues. CDR3 protein: CATSSHSGGQPQHF. In DNA, the CDR3 is TGTGCCACCAGTTCTCATTCCGGGGGACAGCCCCAGCATTTT.

V is TRBV7-8 and J is TRBJ2-1, with no clear D. CDR3 length: 16 amino acids. CDR1 and CDR2 (germline): SGHVS, FQNEAQ. V lost 5 bases, J lost 5 bases, and 19 bases lay in between. The CDR3, as DNA: TGTGCCAGCAGCCACGAGCGCTACCGGCCCCACAATGAGCAGTTCTTC. Translated, it gives CASSHERYRPHNEQFF.

This clonotype was recorded at least ten times. This sequence joins TRBV20-1 and TRBJ2-7; D possibly corresponds to TRBD2 (5 bases). Trimming shortened V by 2 bases and J by 3 bases, and 8 bases separated the two germline ends. The V gene's germline CDR1 is DFQATT and CDR2 SNEGSKA (reference sequence). The CDR3 extends over 12 amino acids. The chain's CDR3 is CSARQGLYEQYF. The CDR3 DNA is TGCAGTGCTAGACAAGGACTCTACGAGCAGTACTTC.

This clonotype was seen many times. The chain combines TRBV4-1 with TRBJ1-1; 8 bases match TRBD1. The germline V gene encodes CDR1 MGHRA and CDR2 YSYEKL. The CDR3 is 15 residues long. The V and J ends lost 1 base and 2 bases, in that order; junction bases with no gene match: 3. The DNA of the CDR3 is TGCGCCAGCAGCCAAGGACAGGGGCCTAACACTGAAGCTTTCTTT. This sequence encodes CASSQGQGPNTEAFF.

This clonotype was seen once. V gene TRBV15 combines with J gene TRBJ2-7; 7 bases are a match to TRBD2. The CDR3 consists of 15 residues. Germline-derived CDR1 and CDR2 are LNHNV and YYDKDF (reference sequence). The V and J ends lost 3 bases and 2 bases, in that order; junction bases with no gene match: 7. DNA for the CDR3: TGTGCCACCAGCAGTTTAGACGGGAGGCCCTACGAGCAGTACTTC. Protein product: CATSSLDGRPYEQYF.

Comments on this clonotype: This could be a read error, since a much larger clone is one nucleotide away. This chain uses TRBV4-3 with TRBJ2-2; tentatively, D is TRBD2 (5 bases). This CDR3 has 13 residues. Germline V gene data show CDR1 as LGHNA and CDR2 as YSLEER. The CDR3 here is CASSQVGIGELLF. The CDR3 nucleotides read TGCGCCAGCAGCCAAGTGGGGATCGGGGAGCTGCTTTTT.

In its sample, this clonotype was seen many times. The CDR3 loop is CAYGTSGYEQYF. Here the CDR3 DNA reads TGTGCCTACGGGACTAGCGGCTACGAGCAGTACTTC. The chain is built from TRBV30 and TRBJ2-7, with 11 nucleotides matching TRBD2. With V trimmed by 7 bases and J by 3 bases, 2 bases remained unmatched. The CDR3 spans 12 residues. Germline assignment: CDR1 GTSNPN and CDR2 SVGIG (reference sequence).

This sequence joins TRBV6-6 and TRBJ1-1; D remains ambiguous. Germline assignment: CDR1 MNHNY and CDR2 SVGAGI (reference sequence). CDR3 size: 12 residues. V lost 2 bases and J 5 bases, leaving 6 bases between the germline ends. CDR3 nucleotides: TGTGCCAGCAGTTACCTGGGGACTGAAGCTTTCTTT. It specifies CASSYLGTEAFF.

Many counts were recorded for this clonotype. Because the CDR3's place on the DNA is in doubt, the DNA is left out and the CDR3 is given as listed by TCRdb. This chain joins TRBV6-5 and TRBJ1-1. Germline CDR1 is MNHEY and CDR2 is SVGAGI. The CDR3 has 15 residues if both end residues are counted. CDR3 sequence: CASSTSRSLDLEAFF.

With respect to this clonotype: One end of the junction fails to match germline, which may point to a read error. J is TRBJ1-5 and V is TRBV2; tentative D call: TRBD1 (5 bases). The germline CDR1 and CDR2 sequences are SNHLY and FYNNEI. The CDR3 totals 14 residues. CDR3 sequence (DNA): TGTGCCAGCAGTTCTGACAGATCCAATCAGCCCCAGCGTTTT. Its protein is CASSSDRSNQPQRF.

CDR3 region: CAISDTGNSPLHF. DNA of the CDR3: TGTGCCATCAGTGATACAGGGAACTCACCCCTCCACTTT. The chain carries TRBV10-3 and TRBJ1-6; weak D call: TRBD1 (6 bases). The V gene's germline CDR1 is ENHRY and CDR2 SYGVKD. Trimming cost V 3 bases and J 10 bases, with 10 bases left between them. This CDR3 comprises 13 residues.

This clonotype occurred once. A clone one base away is much larger, so this may be a read error. The rearrangement uses TRBV12-5 and TRBJ2-5; 8 bases line up with TRBD1. CDR1 is LGHNT, CDR2 FRNRAP, per germline. This CDR3 comprises 15 residues. Written as DNA, the CDR3 is TGTGCCAGCCGCCACCGGGACAGGATGGGAGAGACCCAGTACTTC. Translation: CASRHRDRMGETQYF.